Listed here are 30 T cell receptor beta chains from one sample, sequenced in a study of HIV-infected patients and healthy controls. No cell fractionation was done, so the repertoire covers all unsorted peripheral blood T cells. About 500 ng RNA was reverse transcribed with alpha and beta constant-region primers. Using multiplexing indices, alpha and beta chain libraries were generated apart by chain-specific third strand synthesis. TCRdb reprocessed the 5' RACE reads via MiXCR and lists one record per CDR3 protein. The sample yields 11,000 or so distinct CDR3 sequences, about 5.1% seen once. Source material: blood. The receptors derive from an adult in good health.

In this sample, this clonotype is medium-sized (0.01 to 0.1%). The rearrangement joins TRBV19 to TRBJ1-1; the match to TRBD1 covers 9 bases. Trimming cost V 6 bases and J 0 bases; bases outside gene matches: 11. The CDR3 totals 17 residues. Germline loops: CDR1 LNHDA, CDR2 SQIVND (reference sequence). The chain's CDR3 is CASRDKGTGRMNTEAFF. DNA of the CDR3: TGTGCCAGTAGGGACAAAGGGACAGGGCGGATGAACACTGAAGCTTTCTTT.

The J gene is TRBJ1-5, the V gene TRBV7-9; D ambiguous. This CDR3 spans 13 amino acids. CDR1 and CDR2 (germline): SEHNR, FQNEAQ (reference sequence). V was trimmed by 6 bases and J by 6 bases, leaving 12 bases between them. As DNA, the CDR3 is TGTGCCAGCAGTAGCGGGGAACGTCAGCCCCAGCATTTT. It encodes CASSSGERQPQHF.

By sample fraction, this clonotype is medium-sized. V and J are TRBV7-2 and TRBJ1-5; the D gene is possibly TRBD1 (6 bases). Germline lookup yields CDR1 SGHTA and CDR2 FQGNSA. Trimming pared 2 bases from V and 3 bases from J, leaving 11 bases between. The CDR3 length is 15 residues. This CDR3 reads CASSLYGQNNQPQHF. The CDR3 DNA reads as TGTGCCAGCAGCTTATATGGACAGAACAATCAGCCCCAGCATTTT.

This clonotype was detected a few times. The V gene is TRBV6-2 or TRBV6-3, the J gene TRBJ2-2; 8 bases fit TRBD1. After removal of 2 bases from V and 7 bases from J, the junction contained 15 bases not matched to a gene. Per germline, CDR1 MNHEY and CDR2 SVGEGT. The CDR3 runs 18 residues. CDR3 sequence: CASSYLRSARGLGGELFF. The CDR3 nucleotides are TGTGCCAGCAGTTACCTGCGGTCAGCCAGGGGGCTTGGCGGGGAGCTGTTTTTT.

This clonotype is labeled as medium-sized. V and J are TRBV20-1 and TRBJ2-1; the match to TRBD1 covers 7 bases. From germline, CDR1 is DFQATT and CDR2 SNEGSKA (reference sequence). This CDR3 contains 15 residues. Germline trimming cut 0 bases from V and 5 bases from J; bases unmatched to any gene: 7. The CDR3 sequence is CSARDPGTAHNEQFF. DNA for the CDR3: TGCAGTGCTAGAGACCCCGGGACAGCCCACAATGAGCAGTTCTTC.

This clonotype is judged medium-sized. The chain is built from TRBV10-2 and TRBJ2-1; tentative D call: TRBD1 (5 bases). The germline V gene encodes CDR1 WSHSY and CDR2 SAAADI. The germline V and J ends were trimmed by 2 bases and 3 bases, with 11 bases remaining between them. This CDR3 comprises 15 residues. The CDR3 nucleotides read TGCGCCAGCAGTGAGAGCAGGGCCGACTACAATGAGCAGTTCTTC. Protein: CASSESRADYNEQFF.

This clonotype occurred many times. The V gene is TRBV3-1, the J gene TRBJ1-3, with D perhaps TRBD1 (6 bases). Germline loops: CDR1 LGHDT, CDR2 YNNKEL (reference sequence). There are 15 residues in the CDR3. V gave up 4 bases and J gave up 4 bases, with 14 bases separating them. CDR3 DNA: TGTGCCAGCAGCCCAAGGGGGGGAGCAGGAAACACCATATATTTT. Residues: CASSPRGGAGNTIYF. The full variable domain, rest sourced from reference TRBV3-1 and TRBJ1-3, is DTAVSQTPKYLVTQMGNDKSIKCEQNLGHDTMYWYKQDSKKFLKIMFSYNNKELIINETVPNRFSPKSPDKAHLNLHINSLELGDSAVYFCASSPRGGAGNTIYFGEGSWLTVV.

This clonotype is medium-sized (0.01 to 0.1%) within its sample. The CDR3 coding sequence is TGTGCCATCAGTGAGTCGATGGGCACCTCGGGGGCGGGCACTGAAGCTTTCTTT. Its protein is CAISESMGTSGAGTEAFF. This chain links TRBV10-3 with TRBJ1-1; tentatively, D is TRBD1 (6 bases). The V end lost 0 bases, the J end lost 4 bases, and 21 bases lay between the germline ends. The CDR3 contains 18 residues. From germline, CDR1 is ENHRY and CDR2 SYGVKD.

This clonotype was found many times. This rearrangement joins TRBV7-9 to TRBJ1-3; TRBD1 aligns across 9 bases. This CDR3 contains 15 residues. With V trimmed by 4 bases and J by 2 bases, 3 bases remained unmatched. Looked up from germline, CDR1 is SEHNR and CDR2 is FQNEAQ (reference sequence). In DNA, the CDR3 is TGTGCCAGCAGCTGGACAGGGGAAGCTGGAAACACCATATATTTT. This translates into CASSWTGEAGNTIYF.

This clonotype has only a few counts. The chain employs TRBV12-3 or TRBV12-4 and TRBJ1-1; the D gene is possibly TRBD1 (5 bases). This CDR3 comprises 15 residues. Between the trimmed V and J ends, which lost 6 bases and 1 base, there was a span of 15 bases. The CDR3: CASRSEGRRNTEAFF. The CDR3 DNA sequence: TGTGCCAGCAGGAGCGAGGGACGGAGGAACACTGAAGCTTTCTTT.

In this sample, this clonotype turned up many times. Written as DNA, the CDR3 is TGTGCCATCCCACGCTCGAAGGTTTATGGCTACACCTTC. This gives the protein CAIPRSKVYGYTF. The chain couples TRBV7-2 to TRBJ1-2; D is unresolved. CDR1 and CDR2 (germline): SGHTA, FQGNSA. There are 13 residues in the CDR3. V was trimmed by 10 bases and J by 5 bases, leaving 17 bases between them.

The chain employs TRBV20-1 and TRBJ2-3, with a weak D call TRBD2 (6 bases). CDR3 size: 16 residues. Deletions cut 5 bases from V and 4 bases from J, with 22 bases between. Germline assignment: CDR1 DFQATT and CDR2 SNEGSKA (reference sequence). CDR3 coding DNA: TGCAGTGCTCGTGTTAGGACTAACCTGCATGCAGATACGCAGTATTTT. This codes for CSARVRTNLHADTQYF.

By sample fraction, this clonotype is medium-sized (0.01 to 0.1%). The chain employs TRBV7-6 and TRBJ1-2; D is unresolved. Looked up from germline, CDR1 is SGHVS and CDR2 is FNYEAQ. The CDR3 is 12 amino acids. V shed 5 bases and J shed 6 bases, with 10 bases lying between them. The CDR3 is CASSPASHGYTF. In DNA form, the CDR3 reads TGTGCCAGCAGCCCCGCCAGCCATGGCTACACCTTC.

Relative to its sample, this clonotype is medium-sized. The V call is TRBV29-1, the J call TRBJ2-3, with D tentatively TRBD2 (6 bases). The CDR3 consists of 11 residues. Trimming left V 4 bases short and J 5 bases short, with 7 bases between. Germline lookup yields CDR1 SQVTM and CDR2 ANQGSEA. Here the CDR3 DNA reads TGCAGCGTTGGGGGGGTAGATACGCAGTATTTT. It specifies CSVGGVDTQYF.

This clonotype was detected many times. The chain links TRBV12-3 or TRBV12-4 to TRBJ2-3; D is unresolved. This CDR3 region has 12 residues. With 3 bases removed from V and 8 bases from J, the gap between germline ends came to 9 bases. CDR3 sequence: CASSLTQSTQYF. The CDR3 DNA reads TGTGCCAGCAGTTTGACCCAAAGTACGCAGTATTTT.

This clonotype was seen repeatedly, ten times or more. The rearrangement uses TRBV27 and TRBJ2-5, with 9 bases lining up with TRBD2. V shed 5 bases and J 6 bases; nucleotides not matched to a gene: 13. The germline gives CDR1 MNHEY, CDR2 SMNVEV (reference sequence). The CDR3 is 16 amino acids. CDR3 loop: CASSPPRAGGKQTQYF. CDR3 in DNA: TGTGCCAGCAGTCCCCCGCGGGCGGGGGGGAAACAGACCCAGTACTTC.

This clonotype is medium-sized within its sample. The gene calls are TRBV3-1 and TRBJ2-2, with D hard to call. This CDR3 has 14 residues. The V end was cut by 6 bases, the J end by 0 bases, with 8 bases between. Germline CDR1 and CDR2: LGHDT and YNNKEL (reference sequence). The CDR3 DNA is TGTGCCAGCAGGGGTAGGGCGAACACCGGGGAGCTGTTTTTT. Translated: CASRGRANTGELFF.

This clonotype is medium-sized. V usage is TRBV9 and J usage is TRBJ1-1; a possible D gene is TRBD1 (5 bases). Trimming removed 9 bases from V and 2 bases from J, with 17 bases in between. CDR1 and CDR2 (germline): SGDLS, YYNGEE. There are 14 residues in the CDR3. CDR3 in DNA: TGTGCCACCGCCTCAGGGCCAGGAAACACTGAAGCTTTCTTT. Its protein is CATASGPGNTEAFF.

This clonotype is categorized as medium-sized. The V call is TRBV20-1, the J call TRBJ1-2, with a possible D match to TRBD1 (6 bases). Germline V gives CDR1 DFQATT, CDR2 SNEGSKA (reference sequence). The CDR3 sequence is 11 residues long. The CDR3 DNA reads TGCAGGGGCGGGGGGGCGCAGGGCTACACCTTC. Amino acid sequence: CRGGGAQGYTF.

In its sample, this clonotype was seen many times. This chain uses TRBV20-1 with TRBJ1-2, with D possibly matching TRBD1 (5 bases). V was shortened by 3 bases and J by 2 bases, with 7 bases between the two germline ends. The length of the CDR3 is 12 residues. Looked up from germline, CDR1 is DFQATT and CDR2 is SNEGSKA (reference sequence). The CDR3 coding sequence is TGCAGTGCTAGTAGGGACAACTATGGCTACACCTTC. Translation: CSASRDNYGYTF.

This clonotype was counted many times. The chain links TRBV12-3 or TRBV12-4 to TRBJ2-7; no reliable D call. Trimming cost V 3 bases and J 4 bases, with 4 bases left between them. This CDR3 has 11 amino acids. The DNA of the CDR3 is TGTGCCAGCAGTTTGGGTTACGAGCAGTACTTC. Its translation: CASSLGYEQYF.

This clonotype was found many times. The rearrangement uses TRBV19 and TRBJ2-3, with D possibly being TRBD2 (5 bases). The V end lost 6 bases, the J end lost 4 bases, and 20 bases lay between the germline ends. Germline V gives CDR1 LNHDA, CDR2 SQIVND (reference sequence). This CDR3 spans 16 amino acids. CDR3 loop: CASSKRGAVGADTQYF. The CDR3, as DNA: TGTGCCAGTAGCAAACGGGGAGCCGTTGGGGCAGATACGCAGTATTTT.

This clonotype is labeled as medium-sized. The J gene is TRBJ2-1, the V gene TRBV21-1; no check of the table's D call, TRBD2, against the DNA was made. TRBV21-1 is termed a pseudogene. The length of the CDR3 is 15 residues. The CDR3 reads CASSLVERARNEQFF. In DNA form, the CDR3 reads TGTGCCAGCAGCTTGGTGGAGAGGGCTCGAAATGAGCAGTTCTTC.

This clonotype was picked up many times. The CDR3 region is CASSYSGEVGYTF. For the CDR3, the DNA is TGTGCCAGCAGTTACTCCGGGGAGGTTGGCTACACCTTC. The J gene is TRBJ1-2, the V gene TRBV6-5; D is undetermined. Per the germline V gene, CDR1 is MNHEY and CDR2 is SVGAGI. Trimming stripped 0 bases from V and 7 bases from J, with 9 bases between. The CDR3 sequence is 13 residues long.

By proportion, this clonotype is medium-sized (0.01 to 0.1%). The chain employs TRBV27 and TRBJ2-3; D is ambiguous. CDR1 is MNHEY and CDR2 is SMNVEV in the germline V gene (reference sequence). The V end was cut by 8 bases, the J end by 2 bases, with 8 bases between. CDR3 length equals 12 residues. The CDR3 protein is CASGRATDTQYF. DNA of the CDR3: TGTGCCAGCGGCCGGGCCACAGATACGCAGTATTTT.

This clonotype has ten or more counts. The gene calls are TRBV3-1 and TRBJ2-1; D gene unclear. Looked up from germline, CDR1 is LGHDT and CDR2 is YNNKEL (reference sequence). The V and J ends lost 0 bases and 0 bases respectively, with 3 bases between them. This CDR3 is built from 14 residues. The CDR3 nucleotides are TGTGCCAGCAGCCAAGAGCACTCCTACAATGAGCAGTTCTTC. Protein sequence: CASSQEHSYNEQFF.

This clonotype was found many times. The rearrangement uses TRBV19 and TRBJ1-6; 9 nucleotides match TRBD1. The CDR3 sequence is 14 residues long. J was trimmed by 10 bases and V by 4 bases; bases with no gene match: 5. Germline assignment: CDR1 LNHDA and CDR2 SQIVND (reference sequence). The CDR3 protein is CASSSDRGVSPLHF. In nucleotides, the CDR3 is TGTGCCAGTAGTAGCGACAGGGGGGTATCACCCCTCCACTTT. Using reference TRBV19 and TRBJ1-6 for the parts outside the CDR3, the full variable domain is DGGITQSPKYLFRKEGQNVTLSCEQNLNHDAMYWYRQDPGQGLRLIYYSQIVNDFQKGDIAEGYSVSREKKESFPLTVTSAQKNPTAFYLCASSSDRGVSPLHFGNGTRLTVT.

This rearrangement joins TRBV11-2 to TRBJ1-1; TRBD1 matches at 9 bases. Trimming removed 5 bases from V and 11 bases from J; junction bases left unmatched: 3. Germline CDR1 and CDR2: SGHAT and FQNNGV. The CDR3 is 11 amino acids. Here the CDR3 DNA reads TGTGCCAGCAGCAGGGACAGGGCGGCTTTCTTT. Residues: CASSRDRAAFF.

Note on this clonotype: A much larger clone is a single base away; this may be a read error. CDR3 region: CASGYTDYGYTF. The CDR3, as DNA: TGTGCCAGCGGCTATACGGACTATGGCTACACCTTC. The chain links TRBV7-9 to TRBJ1-2, with no clear D. The germline CDR1 and CDR2 sequences are SEHNR and FQNEAQ (reference sequence). The CDR3 contains 12 residues. The V and J ends lost 8 bases and 3 bases respectively, with 10 bases between them. The complete variable domain, with remaining parts taken from reference TRBV7-9 and TRBJ1-2, reads DTGVSQNPRHKITKRGQNVTFRCDPISEHNRLYWYRQTLGQGPEFLTYFQNEAQLEKSRLLSDRFSAERPKGSFSTLEIQRTEQGDSAMYLCASGYTDYGYTFGSGTRLTVV.

By sample share, this clonotype is medium-sized. V and J are TRBV25-1 and TRBJ2-5; TRBD1 agrees at 8 bases. The germline V gene has CDR1 MGHDK and CDR2 SYGVNS. Trimming cost V 6 bases and J 4 bases; bases outside gene matches: 10. The CDR3 length is 15 residues. CDR3 amino acids: CASSPGQGAGETQYF. CDR3 nucleotides: TGTGCCAGCAGCCCTGGACAGGGCGCCGGAGAGACCCAGTACTTC.